This is a list of T cell receptor beta chains from one sample in a study of cytomegalovirus exposure and HLA in healthy donors. Produced via immunoSEQ multiplex PCR; TCRdb's table is partial and in-frame only. Among some 150,000 clones, about 9.2% were seen once, and the ten largest hold more than 6.5%. Sequencing used PBMCs. These receptors all stem from a woman aged 40 to 49 in good health and CMV-seropositive. Both conserved end residues are part of each CDR3.

V gene	J gene	CDR3 protein
TRBV6-1	TRBJ2-3	CASSGNDRATSTDTQYF
TRBV6-5	TRBJ1-2	CASQKDREGYGYTF
TRBV6-1	TRBJ2-5	CASSELMGSWETQYF
TRBV5-1	TRBJ1-1	CASSLPADTEAFF
TRBV7-9	TRBJ2-1	CASSRTGAGAPFGHEQFF
TRBV2	TRBJ2-1	CASSRGGTSILAEQFF
TRBV6-5	TRBJ1-2	CASSPDRLSLGYTF
TRBV7-6	TRBJ2-7	CASSLEAGARPYEQYF
TRBV4-1	TRBJ1-1	CASSQESGGTEAFF
TRBV2	TRBJ1-5	CASNREMSNQPQHF
TRBV5-1	TRBJ2-3	CASSLAGDTDTQYF
TRBV19	TRBJ2-7	CASSIRPDYEQYF
TRBV10-3	TRBJ1-6	CAISVNSGGNGSPLHF
TRBV7-8	TRBJ2-7	CASSDDRWIEEQYF
TRBV7-8	TRBJ1-5	CASSSRLPDQPQHF
TRBV19	TRBJ1-1	CASGARVPPRTEAFF
TRBV10-3	TRBJ1-1	CAISERGNGITEAFF
TRBV4-3	TRBJ2-3	CASSQDELAGGTDTQYF
TRBV6-1	TRBJ2-1	CASSGGSPNNEQFF
TRBV6-5	TRBJ1-1	CASSLIPTKAFF
TRBV5-1	TRBJ2-2	CASSLAQGKNTGELFF
TRBV6-1	TRBJ2-2	CASSEPGLGAGELFF
TRBV4-2	TRBJ2-5	CASSREVRGAGETQYF
TRBV6-1	TRBJ2-7	CASTPTGVLYEQYF
TRBV10-1	TRBJ2-3	CASSPRRLAGRDTQYF
TRBV19	TRBJ2-5	CASSMRGLAGKETQYF
TRBV7-9	TRBJ1-1	CATDRYTEAFF
TRBV4-1	TRBJ2-2	CASSLELLTGELFF
TRBV6-6	TRBJ1-4	CASRRGGDEKLFF
TRBV7-9	TRBJ1-2	CASGPQRLSTGDYTF
TRBV11-2	TRBJ1-1	CASSPRQGFLNTEAFF
TRBV28	TRBJ1-6	CASSFPPQNSPLHF
TRBV7-7	TRBJ2-2	CASSLVPGLAVGTGELFF
TRBV9	TRBJ1-1	CASRVLPAGGTEAFF
TRBV2	TRBJ2-3	CASNADSTDTQYF
TRBV5-1	TRBJ2-5	CASSVLPGQGEETQYF
TRBV10-3	TRBJ2-1	CAISEQAGGKPYSGNEQFF
TRBV6-5	TRBJ1-5	CASSYLSGRNQPQHF
TRBV13	TRBJ1-6	CASSPGQLDSPLHF
TRBV2	TRBJ2-7	CASSDISAGTGLGEQYF
TRBV11-2	TRBJ1-2	CASSATIQSGYTF
TRBV5-6	TRBJ1-1	CASSSRGGDTEAFF
TRBV19	TRBJ2-1	CASSIGRGGQDEQFF
TRBV6-5	TRBJ2-1	CASSLAGGYNEQFF
TRBV5-1	TRBJ2-3	CASSLGPGSGPSTDTQYF
TRBV6-6	TRBJ2-3	CASSSKDTQYF
TRBV9	TRBJ2-2	CASTSGGNTGELFF
TRBV2	TRBJ2-3	CASIQSGRSDTQYF
TRBV4-3	TRBJ1-2	CASSQDGGVPNYGYTF
TRBV18	TRBJ1-1	CASSPLDLVNTEAFF
TRBV11-3	TRBJ2-1	CASSFRTEDNEQFF
TRBV9	TRBJ1-1	CASSVGGGRGRAEAFF
TRBV6-1	TRBJ1-5	CASSEPGGDWLNQPQHF
TRBV7-9	TRBJ2-1	CASSRLANEQFF
TRBV14	TRBJ2-3	CASSSAAYTDTQYF